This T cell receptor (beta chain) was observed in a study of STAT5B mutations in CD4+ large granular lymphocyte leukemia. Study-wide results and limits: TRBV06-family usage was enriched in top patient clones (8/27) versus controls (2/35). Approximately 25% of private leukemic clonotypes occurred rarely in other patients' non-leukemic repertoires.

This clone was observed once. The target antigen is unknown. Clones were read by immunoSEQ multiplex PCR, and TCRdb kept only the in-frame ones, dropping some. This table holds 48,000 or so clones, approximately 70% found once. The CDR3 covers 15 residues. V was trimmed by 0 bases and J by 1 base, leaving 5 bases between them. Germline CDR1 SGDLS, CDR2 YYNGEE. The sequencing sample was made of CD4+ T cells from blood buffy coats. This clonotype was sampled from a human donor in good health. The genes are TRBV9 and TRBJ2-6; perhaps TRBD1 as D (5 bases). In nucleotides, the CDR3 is TGTGCCAGCAGCGTAGAGGGGTCTGGGGCCAACGTCCTGACTTTC. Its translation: CASSVEGSGANVLTF.